Presented here are 18 T cell receptor beta chains from one specimen sequenced in a study of blood T cells in healthy people across ages (dated by TCRdb to between 2014 and 2016). The library was obtained by 5' RACE. Sequencer: Illumina HiSeq 2500. A second roughly 6 to 12 cycle PCR used a sample-barcoded 5' primer and a J-beta primer mix. TCRdb took the public reads, trimmed them with fastp at Q25, ran MiXCR for clone calling and kept in-frame beta chains. Every CDR3 protein is listed once, alongside the most common genes and DNA of its rows. This sample gives about 600,000 distinct CDR3 sequences in total; around 48% of them show up just once. Around 25% of the sample is in the top ten clones. Sequenced input: blood. Receptor source: an elderly man in good health.

This chain joins TRBV5-1 and TRBJ2-7; D remains ambiguous. Trimming left V 5 bases short and J 5 bases short, with 20 bases between. CDR1 SGHRS and CDR2 YFSETQ come from the germline V gene. This CDR3 is built from 15 residues. CDR3 sequence (DNA): TGCGCCAGCAGAAATGACGTCTCTGAAGGGAACGAGCAGTACTTC. Translated: CASRNDVSEGNEQYF.

The chain employs TRBV20-1 and TRBJ1-6; TRBD1 matches at 7 bases. The CDR3 is 16 amino acids. Germline V lookup: CDR1 DFQATT, CDR2 SNEGSKA (reference sequence). V lost 2 bases to trimming and J lost 2 bases; unmatched junction nucleotides: 6. The CDR3 DNA follows: TGCAGTGCTAGACCAGACAGGGAGCCCTATAATTCACCCCTCCACTTT. Amino acid sequence: CSARPDREPYNSPLHF.

The chain combines TRBV6-2 or TRBV6-3 with TRBJ2-5, with D unclear. Per the germline V gene, CDR1 is MNHEY and CDR2 is SVGEGT. The length of the CDR3 is 12 residues. The germline V and J ends were trimmed by 2 bases and 12 bases, with 13 bases remaining between them. This CDR3 reads CASSYGDGREYF. The DNA of the CDR3 is TGTGCCAGCAGTTACGGTGACGGACGGGAGTACTTC.

V is TRBV6-6 and J is TRBJ1-3; 8 bases are a match to TRBD1. This CDR3 spans 15 amino acids. Germline-derived CDR1 and CDR2 are MNHNY and SVGAGI (reference sequence). V lost 5 bases and J lost 3; bases outside the gene matches: 6. For the CDR3, the DNA is TGTGCCAGCAGTGAGGACAGGGTAAATGGAAACACCATATATTTT. It is translated as CASSEDRVNGNTIYF.

The chain couples TRBV6-5 to TRBJ2-1, with TRBD2 identical over 7 bases. Per the germline V gene, CDR1 is MNHEY and CDR2 is SVGAGI. Trimming removed 6 bases from V and 5 bases from J; junction bases left unmatched: 7. The CDR3 spans 14 residues. CDR3 protein: CASRDGTTDNEQFF. In nucleotides, the CDR3 is TGTGCCAGCAGAGATGGGACTACCGACAATGAGCAGTTCTTC.

The V gene is TRBV29-1, the J gene TRBJ2-4; D might be TRBD1 (6 bases). The germline V gene encodes CDR1 SQVTM and CDR2 ANQGSEA. Trimming pared 6 bases from V and 9 bases from J, leaving 15 bases between. The CDR3 covers 12 residues. The CDR3 nucleotides read TGCAGCGTCCAGACAGGTGACGGCATTCAGTACTTC. Translated: CSVQTGDGIQYF.

This clonotype has more than one count but fewer than ten. This sequence joins TRBV11-2 and TRBJ2-7, with a tentative D call TRBD2 (5 bases). Gene TRBJ2-5 matches the end of the DNA better, so the J call may be wrong. The CDR3 sequence is 14 residues long. Germline values: CDR1 SGHAT, CDR2 FQNNGV. The CDR3 bases are TGTGCCAGCAGCTCCTCGGAGGTTCAAGAGACCCAGTACTTC. Translation gives CASSSSEVQETQYF.

The chain combines TRBV29-1 with TRBJ1-4, with D possibly TRBD1 on 6 matching bases. This CDR3 spans 13 amino acids. V was cut by 7 bases and J by 2 bases, with 11 bases left in between. From germline, CDR1 is SQVTM and CDR2 ANQGSEA. CDR3 amino acids: CSAGGRTNEKLFF. The CDR3, as DNA: TGCAGCGCCGGGGGGCGGACTAATGAAAAACTGTTTTTT. The full variable domain, with the rest looked up from reference TRBV29-1 and TRBJ1-4, is SAVISQKPSRDICQRGTSLTIQCQVDSQVTMMFWYRQQPGQSLTLIATANQGSEATYESGFVIDKFPISRPNLTFSTLTVSNMSPEDSSIYLCSAGGRTNEKLFFGSGTQLSVL.

The chain joins TRBV6-5 to TRBJ1-2, with 9 positions matching TRBD1. V dropped 11 bases and J dropped 2; count of bases not matched to a gene: 12. Germline values: CDR1 MNHEY, CDR2 SVGAGI. This CDR3 has 15 amino acids. CDR3 nucleotide sequence: TGTGCCGGCACCTCTGGGGGGACAGGGAACTATGGCTACACCTTC. Protein: CAGTSGGTGNYGYTF.

V usage is TRBV7-2 and J usage is TRBJ1-6, with TRBD1 identical over 7 bases. From germline, CDR1 is SGHTA and CDR2 FQGNSA. Trimming took 5 bases from V and 7 from J; bases not matched to a gene: 8. This CDR3 has 15 residues. DNA of the CDR3: TGTGCCAGCAGCCCCGGACAGGTGAAAAATTCACCCCTCCACTTT. Protein sequence: CASSPGQVKNSPLHF.

The chain couples TRBV29-1 to TRBJ2-7, with D possibly being TRBD2 (6 bases). Germline CDR1 SQVTM, CDR2 ANQGSEA. This CDR3 is 11 amino acids long. Trimming removed 4 bases from V and 12 bases from J, with 16 bases in between. This CDR3 reads CSVVASEHGYF. CDR3 DNA: TGCAGCGTTGTGGCTAGCGAACACGGGTACTTC.

Remarks on this clonotype: Just one base apart from a much larger clone, this may be a read error. Written as DNA, the CDR3 is TGTGCCATCGCATTCACGGGACAGGGGGGATACGAGCAGTACTTC. Translated: CAIAFTGQGGYEQYF. The chain has TRBV10-3 and TRBJ2-1; 11 bases fit TRBD1. Matching the DNA end better, TRBJ2-7 makes the J call doubtful. The CDR3 is made up of 15 amino acids. Germline V gene data show CDR1 as ENHRY and CDR2 as SYGVKD.

This sequence joins TRBV20-1 and TRBJ1-6, with 10 bases lining up with TRBD1. The junction had 9 bases not matched to a gene; V was cut back by 3 bases and J by 7 bases. Per the germline V gene, CDR1 is DFQATT and CDR2 is SNEGSKA (reference sequence). The CDR3 spans 16 residues. The CDR3 DNA reads as TGCAGTGCTAGGGATCGGGACAGGGGCCTCAATTCACCCCTCCACTTT. Its protein product is CSARDRDRGLNSPLHF.

V is TRBV7-9 and J is TRBJ2-7, with 10 bases fitting TRBD1. The junction had 5 bases not matched to a gene; V was cut back by 5 bases and J by 4 bases. From germline, CDR1 is SEHNR and CDR2 FQNEAQ (reference sequence). The CDR3 consists of 14 residues. The CDR3 nucleotides read TGTGCCAGCAGCGTCGGGACAGGGGCGTACGAGCAGTACTTC. It codes for CASSVGTGAYEQYF.

A few counts support this clonotype. The rearrangement links TRBV24-1 to TRBJ2-1, with 10 bases identical to TRBD2. V gave up 2 bases and J gave up 0 bases; unmatched junction bases: 3. The CDR3 runs to 17 residues. Germline CDR1 reads KGHDR; CDR2 reads SFDVKD. CDR3 residues: CATSDSSGRRSYNEQFF. The CDR3 DNA reads as TGTGCCACCAGTGATTCTAGCGGGAGACGCTCCTACAATGAGCAGTTCTTC.

This chain connects TRBV4-3 to TRBJ2-7, with 8 bases identical to TRBD2. V lost 5 bases, J lost 4 bases, and 10 bases stayed unmatched. The CDR3 runs 15 residues. CDR1 is LGHNA, CDR2 YSLEER, per germline. CDR3 protein: CASSLEREFGYEQYF. DNA for the CDR3: TGCGCCAGCAGCTTAGAGCGGGAGTTCGGGTACGAGCAGTACTTC.

This clonotype has a handful of counts. The V and J genes are TRBV20-1 and TRBJ2-3; the match to TRBD2 covers 7 bases. V lost 6 bases, J lost 2 bases, and 11 bases stayed unmatched. The length of the CDR3 is 15 residues. The germline CDR1 and CDR2 sequences are DFQATT and SNEGSKA (reference sequence). The CDR3 loop reads CSAIPGGKITDTQYF. As DNA, the CDR3 is TGCAGTGCGATCCCCGGGGGGAAGATCACAGATACGCAGTATTTT.

The chain recombines TRBV6-2 or TRBV6-3 with TRBJ2-7; weak D call: TRBD1 (5 bases). CDR1 is MNHEY and CDR2 is SVGEGT in the germline V gene. Trimming pared 6 bases from V and 5 bases from J, leaving 17 bases between. This CDR3 has 14 residues. The CDR3: CASRNRNSVNEQYF. In nucleotides, the CDR3 is TGTGCCAGCAGAAACAGGAACAGTGTGAACGAGCAGTACTTC.